The 24 T cell receptor beta chains given below trace back to one sample, sequenced in a study of lung T cells in sarcoidosis with Löfgren's syndrome. TCRdb reprocessed the reads via MiXCR and lists one record per CDR3 protein. The data show tens of thousands of distinct CDR3 sequences, around 21% seen once. Sequencing input: CD4+ T cells from PBMCs. The receptors here all came from a human donor with sarcoidosis (Löfgren's syndrome or another form), or a control subject (not recorded which).

As to this clonotype: A much larger clone differs from this one at a single base, so this may be a read error. V usage is TRBV7-3 and J usage is TRBJ2-1; 7 bases map to TRBD2. The CDR3 extends over 15 amino acids. Germline V gene sequence: CDR1 SGHTA, CDR2 FQGTGA. The DNA for the CDR3 is TGTGCCGGCAGCTCTCAAGCGGGATCGCTAAATGAGCAGTTCTTC. This translates into CAGSSQAGSLNEQFF.

This clonotype has only a few counts. The V call is TRBV7-2, the J call TRBJ2-2, with D perhaps TRBD2 (6 bases). The CDR3 covers 17 residues. The V and J ends lost 4 bases and 5 bases respectively, with 20 bases between them. Germline CDR1 SGHTA, CDR2 FQGNSA. The chain's CDR3 is CASSWGLAEGKTGELFF. The CDR3 coding sequence is TGTGCCAGCAGCTGGGGCCTTGCGGAGGGGAAGACCGGGGAGCTGTTTTTT.

This clonotype turned up a few times. A much bigger clone sits one base away, suggesting this may be a read error. The chain carries TRBV6-1 and TRBJ2-1; TRBD2 agrees at 15 bases. The V gene's germline CDR1 is MNHNS and CDR2 SASEGT. The ends lost 5 bases at V and 7 bases at J; junction bases unmatched: 6. The CDR3 loop spans 16 amino acids. CDR3 in DNA: TGTGCCAGCAGTCCCCCCGGGACTAGCGGGGGGAATGAGCAGTTCTTC. Protein: CASSPPGTSGGNEQFF.

This clonotype is judged medium-sized. The CDR3 loop reads CASGQGLAGGPDEQFF. The CDR3 DNA follows: TGTGCCAGCGGCCAGGGACTAGCGGGAGGGCCGGATGAGCAGTTCTTC. This chain connects TRBV6-2 or TRBV6-3 to TRBJ2-1; TRBD2 matches 16 bases. The germline V gene encodes CDR1 MNHEY and CDR2 SVGEGT. Losses at the gene ends were 8 bases for V and 8 bases for J; bases not matched to a gene: 9. CDR3 length: 16 amino acids.

Turning to this clonotype: Germline and junction disagree at one end, which may indicate a read error. This chain uses TRBV10-3 with TRBJ1-5, with D unresolved. Per germline, CDR1 ENHRY and CDR2 SYGVKD. This CDR3 comprises 14 residues. CDR3 nucleotide sequence: TGTGCCATCAATGAGTCGGGTCGGAATCAGCCCCAGCATTTT. Amino acid sequence: CAINESGRNQPQHF.

Comment on this clonotype: A much bigger clone sits one base away, suggesting this may be a read error. The J gene is TRBJ2-3, the V gene TRBV7-6, with TRBD2 identical over 8 bases. Looked up from germline, CDR1 is SGHVS and CDR2 is FNYEAQ. The CDR3 sequence is 15 residues long. V gave up 8 bases and J gave up 5 bases; unmatched junction bases: 12. In DNA form, the CDR3 reads TGTGCCAGCGGCTCAAGAGCGGGAGCGGGAGATACGCAGTATTTT. It encodes CASGSRAGAGDTQYF. The entire variable domain, with the rest obtained from reference TRBV7-6 and TRBJ2-3, is as follows: GAGVSQSPRYKVTKRGQDVALRCDPISGHVSLYWYRQALGQGPEFLTYFNYEAQQDKSGLPNDRFSAERPEGSISTLTIQRTEQRDSAMYRCASGSRAGAGDTQYFGPGTRLTVL.

There are a few counts of this clonotype. J is TRBJ2-1 and V is TRBV29-1; D unresolved. V was cut by 7 bases and J by 7 bases, with 11 bases left in between. This CDR3 has 11 amino acids. CDR1 is SQVTM, CDR2 ANQGSEA, per germline. CDR3 in amino acids: CSATVPNEQFF. DNA for the CDR3: TGCAGCGCGACGGTTCCGAATGAGCAGTTCTTC.

The chain employs TRBV29-1 and TRBJ2-5; the match to TRBD1 covers 11 bases. Germline trimming cut 6 bases from V and 2 bases from J; bases unmatched to any gene: 8. This CDR3 has 15 residues. CDR1 is SQVTM, CDR2 ANQGSEA, per germline. This chain's CDR3 is CSVDRDRGTQETQYF. The CDR3 nucleotides read TGCAGCGTGGACAGGGACAGGGGGACTCAAGAGACCCAGTACTTC.

This clonotype occurred many times. The chain is built from TRBV4-1 and TRBJ2-5, with D unresolved. The CDR3 contains 14 residues. CDR1 is MGHRA and CDR2 is YSYEKL in the germline V gene. Trimming pared 1 base from V and 4 bases from J, leaving 10 bases between. CDR3 sequence (DNA): TGCGCCAGCAGCCAAGGTCGGAGCCGAGAGACCCAGTACTTC. Translated: CASSQGRSRETQYF.

This chain connects TRBV12-3 or TRBV12-4 to TRBJ2-1; 8 bases line up with TRBD1. J gave up 0 bases and V 5 bases, and 6 bases lay outside the gene matches. The CDR3 has 16 amino acids. CDR3 nucleotide sequence: TGTGCCAGCAGTCAGAGGACAGGGCTCTCCTACAATGAGCAGTTCTTC. This encodes CASSQRTGLSYNEQFF.

This clonotype appeared a few times. The gene calls are TRBV2 and TRBJ2-3; D gene unclear. V was cut by 7 bases and J by 2 bases, with 16 bases left in between. The CDR3 covers 15 residues. In germline, CDR1 is SNHLY, CDR2 FYNNEI. CDR3 loop: CASTPDGYLTDTQYF. Written as DNA, the CDR3 is TGTGCCAGCACCCCGGACGGGTACCTCACAGATACGCAGTATTTT.

Only a few counts were recorded for this clonotype. The chain couples TRBV12-3 or TRBV12-4 to TRBJ1-1; possibly TRBD1 for D (6 bases). The CDR3 covers 13 residues. Trimming removed 2 bases at V and 10 bases at J, with 14 bases between. The CDR3 bases are TGTGCCAGCAGTTTAAGGGGGATACGGACAGCTTTCTTT. Encoded protein: CASSLRGIRTAFF.

V is TRBV29-1 and J is TRBJ2-1; D is perhaps TRBD2 (6 bases). The V gene lost 5 bases and the J gene lost 6 bases, with 11 bases spanning the gap. Germline CDR1 and CDR2: SQVTM and ANQGSEA. This CDR3 region has 12 residues. The CDR3: CSVLSAGNEQFF. The CDR3 DNA reads TGCAGCGTTCTCTCAGCGGGCAATGAGCAGTTCTTC.

The CDR3 loop reads CASSLVRRTSSTDTQYF. CDR3 in DNA: TGTGCCAGCAGCTTAGTCCGACGGACTTCTTCCACAGATACGCAGTATTTT. J is TRBJ2-3 and V is TRBV11-2; tentatively, D is TRBD2 (5 bases). V lost 1 base and J lost 2, with 16 bases in between. Germline V lookup: CDR1 SGHAT, CDR2 FQNNGV. The CDR3 consists of 17 residues.

V gene TRBV2 combines with J gene TRBJ2-3; D unclear. V lost 11 bases and J 2 bases, leaving 11 bases between the germline ends. The V gene's germline CDR1 is SNHLY and CDR2 FYNNEI. CDR3 length: 12 amino acids. In DNA, the CDR3 is TGTGCCGGGCGGAGCTCCACAGATACGCAGTATTTT. It translates to CAGRSSTDTQYF.

This clonotype was picked up one time. This may come from a read error, since a much larger clone is one base off. CDR3: CASSRGDSTHTQYF. CDR3 bases: TGTGCCAGCAGCCGCGGGGACAGCACACATACGCAGTATTTT. This chain links TRBV7-9 with TRBJ2-3; D is perhaps TRBD1 (7 bases). The CDR3 is made up of 14 amino acids. Germline CDR1 is SEHNR and CDR2 is FQNEAQ (reference sequence). The whole variable domain, filled in from reference TRBV7-9 and TRBJ2-3, reads DTGVSQNPRHKITKRGQNVTFRCDPISEHNRLYWYRQTLGQGPEFLTYFQNEAQLEKSRLLSDRFSAERPKGSFSTLEIQRTEQGDSAMYLCASSRGDSTHTQYFGPGTRLTVL.

J is TRBJ2-1 and V is TRBV3-1, with unresolved D. V lost 0 bases, J lost 12 bases, and 9 bases lay in between. The germline gives CDR1 LGHDT, CDR2 YNNKEL (reference sequence). The CDR3 is made up of 12 amino acids. CDR3 DNA: TGTGCCAGCAGCCAAGATACGATTCGGCAGTTCTTC. Amino acid sequence: CASSQDTIRQFF.

On this clonotype itself: A read error may be the cause here, since a much bigger clone is one base away. V gene TRBV28 combines with J gene TRBJ1-4; the D is unclear. The germline gives CDR1 MDHEN, CDR2 SYDVKM. CDR3 length: 13 residues. Trimming stripped 2 bases from V and 14 bases from J, with 15 bases between. DNA for the CDR3: TGTGCCAGCAGTTTACGGGGTGGACCTGGGCTGTTTTTT. The encoded protein is CASSLRGGPGLFF.

This clonotype was detected ten times or more. The rearrangement joins TRBV12-3 or TRBV12-4 to TRBJ1-5, with D maybe TRBD1 (6 bases). The V end was cut by 2 bases, the J end by 6 bases, with 11 bases between. The CDR3 has 14 amino acids. The CDR3: CASSLTGKIQPQHF. Here the CDR3 DNA reads TGTGCCAGCAGTTTAACAGGGAAGATTCAGCCCCAGCATTTT.

This clonotype was seen just once. One base away lies a much larger clone, so this may be a sequencing read error. The chain uses TRBV11-2 and TRBJ2-1, with TRBD1 identical over 8 bases. The CDR3 loop spans 15 amino acids. V lost 6 bases, J lost 0 bases, and 4 bases stayed unmatched. In germline, CDR1 is SGHAT, CDR2 FQNNGV. In nucleotides, the CDR3 is TGTGCCAGCAGTCGGCAGGGGGCCTCCTACAATGAGCAGTTCTTC. This sequence encodes CASSRQGASYNEQFF.

This clonotype was observed a single time. Given a much more abundant clone one base away, this may be a read error. It is likely a read error, because the conserved phenylalanine at the end of the CDR3 is missing. DNA for the CDR3: TGTGCCAGCAGCGTCGGGACTAGCGGGAGCTACGAGCAGTACCTC. Translation gives CASSVGTSGSYEQYL. The gene calls are TRBV7-2 and TRBJ2-7, with TRBD2 matching 14 bases. CDR1 is SGHTA, CDR2 FQGNSA, per germline. The CDR3 runs 15 residues. The V gene end was trimmed by 5 bases and the J gene end by 3 bases; junction bases not matched to a gene: 3.

A remark on this clonotype: A much more abundant neighbour one base away suggests this may be a read error. This chain uses TRBV27 with TRBJ1-4; no firm D call. Germline loops: CDR1 MNHEY, CDR2 SMNVEV (reference sequence). Deletions cut 5 bases from V and 8 bases from J, with 15 bases between. The CDR3 is 14 amino acids. CDR3 nucleotides: TGTGCCAGCAGTGGTCAGGCACAAGGGGAAAAACTGTTTTTT. Encoded protein: CASSGQAQGEKLFF. The variable domain in full, with the rest retrieved from reference TRBV27 and TRBJ1-4, is EAQVTQNPRYLITVTGKKLTVTCSQNMNHEYMSWYRQDPGLGLRQIYYSMNVEVTDKGDVPEGYKVSRKEKRNFPLILESPSPNQTSLYFCASSGQAQGEKLFFGSGTQLSVL.

V gene TRBV20-1 combines with J gene TRBJ2-7; D perhaps matches TRBD2 (6 bases). Germline CDR1 is DFQATT and CDR2 is SNEGSKA (reference sequence). This CDR3 spans 11 amino acids. Trimming took 6 bases from V and 7 from J, leaving 13 bases between them. CDR3 in DNA: TGCAGTGCCCTAAGGGGAGGAGAGCAGTACGTC. Encoded protein: CSALRGGEQYV.

This clonotype was picked up many times. V is TRBV28 and J is TRBJ1-6; D is possibly TRBD1 (5 bases). The CDR3 is 14 amino acids. Trimming left V 7 bases short and J 7 bases short, with 14 bases between. The germline CDR1 and CDR2 sequences are MDHEN and SYDVKM. Here the CDR3 DNA reads TGTGCCAGCAACGGGAGACAGCCCAATTCACCCCTCCACTTT. It specifies CASNGRQPNSPLHF.